This record looks at one T cell receptor (beta chain) sequence and its context. Its antigen is undetermined. This CDR3 region has 13 residues. Germline trimming cut 4 bases from V and 10 bases from J; bases unmatched to any gene: 2. Germline CDR1 reads SGHAT; CDR2 reads FQNNGV. The data were produced by immunoSEQ multiplex PCR, yet TCRdb's version contains in-frame clones alone and is incomplete. The sample lists 80,000 to 100,000 clones; approximately 90% were seen once. The data were obtained in a study of T cell responses to AZD1222 COVID-19 vaccine. Study-wide findings and caveats: The study found vaccine-associated CD4 TCRs spanning spike, dominant at 160-218 and 743-854.

This receptor was obtained from an adult who received the AZD1222 COVID-19 vaccine. The chain employs TRBV11-2 and TRBJ1-4; 11 nucleotides line up with TRBD1. Source: peripheral blood, taken 28 days after the second AZD1222 dose. The CDR3 is CASSSGQGGKLFF. The CDR3 DNA follows: TGTGCCAGCAGCTCGGGACAGGGGGGAAAACTGTTTTTT.